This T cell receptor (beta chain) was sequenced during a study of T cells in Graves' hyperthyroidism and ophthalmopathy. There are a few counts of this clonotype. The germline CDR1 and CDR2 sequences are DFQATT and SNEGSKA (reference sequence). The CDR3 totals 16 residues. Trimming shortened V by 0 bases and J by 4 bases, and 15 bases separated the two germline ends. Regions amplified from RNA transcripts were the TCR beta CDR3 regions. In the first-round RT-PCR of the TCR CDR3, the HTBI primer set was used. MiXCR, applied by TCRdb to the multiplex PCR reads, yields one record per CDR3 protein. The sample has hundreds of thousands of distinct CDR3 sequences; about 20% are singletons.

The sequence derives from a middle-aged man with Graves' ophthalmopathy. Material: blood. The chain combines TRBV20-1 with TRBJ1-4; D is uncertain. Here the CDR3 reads CSARDPRAPVNEKLFF. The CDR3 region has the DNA TGCAGTGCTAGAGATCCCAGAGCGCCGGTTAATGAAAAACTGTTTTTT.